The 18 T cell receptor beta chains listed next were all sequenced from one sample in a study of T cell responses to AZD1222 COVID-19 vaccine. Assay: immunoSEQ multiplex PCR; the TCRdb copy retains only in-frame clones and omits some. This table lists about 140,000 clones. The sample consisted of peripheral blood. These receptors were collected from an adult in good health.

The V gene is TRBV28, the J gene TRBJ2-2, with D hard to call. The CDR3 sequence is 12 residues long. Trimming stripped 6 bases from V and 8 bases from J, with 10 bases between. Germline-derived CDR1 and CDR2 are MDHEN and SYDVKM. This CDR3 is CASSLDVGELFF. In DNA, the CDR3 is TGTGCCAGCAGCCTCGACGTGGGGGAGCTGTTTTTT.

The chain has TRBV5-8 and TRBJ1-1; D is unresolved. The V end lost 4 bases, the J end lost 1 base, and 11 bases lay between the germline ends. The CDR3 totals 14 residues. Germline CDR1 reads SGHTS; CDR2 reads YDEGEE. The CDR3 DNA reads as TGTGCCAGCAGCCCTCAACCAGGGAACACTGAAGCTTTCTTT. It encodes CASSPQPGNTEAFF.

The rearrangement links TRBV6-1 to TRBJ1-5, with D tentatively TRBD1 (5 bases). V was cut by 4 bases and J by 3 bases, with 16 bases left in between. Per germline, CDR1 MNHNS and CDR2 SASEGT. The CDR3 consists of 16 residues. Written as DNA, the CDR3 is TGTGCCAGCAGTGCCCGCCGAGGGGTCCCCAATCAGCCCCAGCATTTT. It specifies CASSARRGVPNQPQHF.

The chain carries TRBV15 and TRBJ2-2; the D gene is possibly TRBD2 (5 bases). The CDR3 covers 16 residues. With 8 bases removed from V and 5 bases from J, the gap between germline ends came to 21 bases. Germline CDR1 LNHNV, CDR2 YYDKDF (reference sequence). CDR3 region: CATGLGRADGTGELFF. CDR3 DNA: TGTGCCACCGGGTTGGGCAGAGCGGACGGGACCGGGGAGCTGTTTTTT.

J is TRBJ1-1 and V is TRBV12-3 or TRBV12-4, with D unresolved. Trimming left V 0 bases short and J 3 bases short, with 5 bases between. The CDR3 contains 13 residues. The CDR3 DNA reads TGTGCCAGCAGTTTAGCTTGGGACACTGAAGCTTTCTTT. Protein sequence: CASSLAWDTEAFF.

The CDR3 sequence is CASGTGGTTGGEKLFF. As DNA, the CDR3 is TGTGCCAGTGGGACAGGGGGCACCACGGGGGGCGAAAAACTGTTTTTT. This rearrangement joins TRBV19 to TRBJ1-4, with 12 bases matching TRBD1. CDR3 length equals 16 residues. The V gene's germline CDR1 is LNHDA and CDR2 SQIVND (reference sequence). Trimming at V came to 8 bases and at J to 8 bases, leaving 12 bases not matched to a gene. Drawing the rest from reference TRBV19 and TRBJ1-4, the complete variable domain is DGGITQSPKYLFRKEGQNVTLSCEQNLNHDAMYWYRQDPGQGLRLIYYSQIVNDFQKGDIAEGYSVSREKKESFPLTVTSAQKNPTAFYLCASGTGGTTGGEKLFFGSGTQLSVL.

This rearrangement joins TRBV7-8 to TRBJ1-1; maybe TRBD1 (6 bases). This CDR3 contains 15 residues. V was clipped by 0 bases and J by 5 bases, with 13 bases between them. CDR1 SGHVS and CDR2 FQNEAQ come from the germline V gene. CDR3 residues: CASSLAMQGRTEAFF. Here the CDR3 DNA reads TGTGCCAGCAGCTTAGCGATGCAGGGGAGGACTGAAGCTTTCTTT.

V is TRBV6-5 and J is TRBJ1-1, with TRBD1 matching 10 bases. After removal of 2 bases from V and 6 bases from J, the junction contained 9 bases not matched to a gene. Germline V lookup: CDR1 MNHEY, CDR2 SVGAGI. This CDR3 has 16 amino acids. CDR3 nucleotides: TGTGCCAGCAGTTACACGGCCGGGACAGGGGACCCTGAAGCTTTCTTT. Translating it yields CASSYTAGTGDPEAFF.

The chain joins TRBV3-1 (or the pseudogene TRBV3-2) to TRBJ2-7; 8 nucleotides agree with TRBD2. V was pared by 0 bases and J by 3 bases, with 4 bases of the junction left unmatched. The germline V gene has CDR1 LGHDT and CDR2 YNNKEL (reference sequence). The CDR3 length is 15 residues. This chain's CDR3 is CASSQDKLAVYEQYF. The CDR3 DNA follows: TGTGCCAGCAGCCAAGATAAACTAGCGGTCTACGAGCAGTACTTC.

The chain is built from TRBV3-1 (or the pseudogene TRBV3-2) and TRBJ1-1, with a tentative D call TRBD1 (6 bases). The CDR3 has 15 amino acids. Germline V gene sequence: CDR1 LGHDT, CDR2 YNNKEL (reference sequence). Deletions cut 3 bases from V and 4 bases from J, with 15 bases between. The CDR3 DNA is TGTGCCAGCAGCCAGTACTCTAACAGGGTCACTGAAGCTTTCTTT. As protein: CASSQYSNRVTEAFF.

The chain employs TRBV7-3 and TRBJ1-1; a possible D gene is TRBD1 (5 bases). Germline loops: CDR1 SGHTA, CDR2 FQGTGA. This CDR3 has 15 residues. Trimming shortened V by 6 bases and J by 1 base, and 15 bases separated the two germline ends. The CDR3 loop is CASRIGVGENTEAFF. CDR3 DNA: TGTGCCAGCAGAATCGGGGTAGGGGAGAACACTGAAGCTTTCTTT. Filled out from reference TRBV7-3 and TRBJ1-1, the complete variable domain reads GAGVSQTPSNKVTEKGKYVELRCDPISGHTALYWYRQSLGQGPEFLIYFQGTGAADDSGLPNDRFFAVRPEGSVSTLKIQRTERGDSAVYLCASRIGVGENTEAFFGQGTRLTVV.

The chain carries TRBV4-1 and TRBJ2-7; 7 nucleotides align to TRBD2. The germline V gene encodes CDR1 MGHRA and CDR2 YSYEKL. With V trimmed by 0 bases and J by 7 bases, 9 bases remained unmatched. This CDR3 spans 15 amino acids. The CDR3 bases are TGCGCCAGCAGCCAAGAGGCCAGCGCCGGGGGGGAGCAGTACTTC. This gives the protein CASSQEASAGGEQYF.

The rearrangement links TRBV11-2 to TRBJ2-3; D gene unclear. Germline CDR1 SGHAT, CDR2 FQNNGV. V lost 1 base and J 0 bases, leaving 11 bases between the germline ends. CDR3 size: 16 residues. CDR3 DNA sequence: TGTGCCAGCAGCTTAGGTACCCGAACTAGCACAGATACGCAGTATTTT. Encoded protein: CASSLGTRTSTDTQYF.

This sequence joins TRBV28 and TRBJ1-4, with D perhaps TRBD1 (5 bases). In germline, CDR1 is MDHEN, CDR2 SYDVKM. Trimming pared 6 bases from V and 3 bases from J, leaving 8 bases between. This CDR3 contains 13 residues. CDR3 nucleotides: TGTGCCAGCAGCAGGGAACCTAATGAAAAACTGTTTTTT. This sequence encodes CASSREPNEKLFF.

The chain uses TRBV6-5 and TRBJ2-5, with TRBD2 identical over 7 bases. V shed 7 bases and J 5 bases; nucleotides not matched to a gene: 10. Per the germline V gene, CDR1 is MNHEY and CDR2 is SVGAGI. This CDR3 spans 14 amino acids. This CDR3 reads CASIAGVDAETQYF. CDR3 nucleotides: TGTGCCAGCATCGCGGGGGTGGATGCGGAGACCCAGTACTTC.

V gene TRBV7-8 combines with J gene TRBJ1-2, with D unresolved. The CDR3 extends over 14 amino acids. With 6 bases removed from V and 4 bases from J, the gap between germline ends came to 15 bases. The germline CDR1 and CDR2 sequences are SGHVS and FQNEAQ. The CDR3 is CASSLSVYGYGYTF. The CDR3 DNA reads TGTGCCAGCAGTCTATCGGTCTACGGCTATGGCTACACCTTC.

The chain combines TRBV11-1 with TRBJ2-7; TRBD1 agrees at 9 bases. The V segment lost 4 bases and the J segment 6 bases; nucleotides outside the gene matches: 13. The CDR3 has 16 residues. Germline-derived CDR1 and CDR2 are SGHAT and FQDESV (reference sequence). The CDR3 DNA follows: TGTGCCAGCAGCTCCGACCTGGGACAGGGATTTGCCGAGCAGTACTTC. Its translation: CASSSDLGQGFAEQYF.

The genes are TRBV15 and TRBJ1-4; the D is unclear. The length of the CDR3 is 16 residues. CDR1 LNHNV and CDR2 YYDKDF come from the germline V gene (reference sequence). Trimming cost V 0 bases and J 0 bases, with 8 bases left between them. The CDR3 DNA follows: TGTGCCACCAGCAGAGATTTCAGGCCAACTAATGAAAAACTGTTTTTT. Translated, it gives CATSRDFRPTNEKLFF.